Below, 21 T cell receptor beta chains from the same sample are listed, as sequenced in a study of T-cell reconstitution after alpha-beta-depleted transplantation in children. Preparing the TCRbeta library involved the use of unique molecular identifiers. TCRdb re-analysed the PCR reads in MiXCR, keeping a single row per CDR3 protein. The sample shows 300,000 to 400,000 distinct CDR3 sequences, around 15% of them seen only once. The material sequenced was PBMCs, mostly from graft donor cells, taken 360 days after TCRalphabeta/CD19-depleted stem cell transplant. These receptors were taken from a male patient under 10 years old who had a stem cell transplant for acute lymphoblastic leukemia, so the T cells may come from the graft donor.

The rearrangement links TRBV10-3 to TRBJ2-7; 8 nucleotides line up with TRBD2. The CDR3 is 13 residues long. V gave up 4 bases and J gave up 7 bases; unmatched junction bases: 6. Germline CDR1 reads ENHRY; CDR2 reads SYGVKD. Here the CDR3 reads CAISGLLAGEQYF. CDR3 DNA sequence: TGTGCCATCAGTGGTTTATTAGCGGGAGAGCAGTACTTC.

CDR3 sequence reads: CASSELTDREETQYF. CDR3 bases: TGTGCCAGCAGTGAGCTTACGGACAGGGAAGAGACCCAGTACTTC. The chain uses TRBV6-2 or TRBV6-3 and TRBJ2-5, with TRBD1 matching over 8 bases. The V gene end was trimmed by 5 bases and the J gene end by 3 bases; junction bases not matched to a gene: 8. CDR3 size: 15 residues. The germline gives CDR1 MNHEY, CDR2 SVGEGT.

This clonotype has more than one count but fewer than ten. V is TRBV12-3 or TRBV12-4 and J is TRBJ2-4, with unresolved D. The CDR3 loop spans 12 amino acids. Trimming cost V 2 bases and J 7 bases, with 6 bases left between them. CDR3 nucleotides: TGTGCCAGCAGTTTACAGCAGAACATTCAGTACTTC. Amino acids: CASSLQQNIQYF.

The V and J genes are TRBV27 and TRBJ2-7; TRBD1 aligns across 7 bases. The ends lost 4 bases at V and 2 bases at J; junction bases unmatched: 5. Germline V gives CDR1 MNHEY, CDR2 SMNVEV (reference sequence). The CDR3 consists of 14 residues. The CDR3 nucleotides are TGTGCCAGCAGTTACGACAGGGAAACCTACGAGCAGTACTTC. It yields the protein CASSYDRETYEQYF.

The V call is TRBV9, the J call TRBJ2-1; TRBD1 aligns across 7 bases. This CDR3 is 17 amino acids long. Losses at the gene ends were 0 bases for V and 4 bases for J; bases not matched to a gene: 10. Per germline, CDR1 SGDLS and CDR2 YYNGEE. The CDR3 nucleotides are TGTGCCAGCAGCGTAGAACAGGGCTTACAGGGGTACAATGAGCAGTTCTTC. Translation: CASSVEQGLQGYNEQFF.

At least ten counts were recorded for this clonotype. The chain links TRBV29-1 to TRBJ1-2; D is undetermined. Germline V CDR1 and CDR2: SQVTM, ANQGSEA. This CDR3 has 11 amino acids. V was pared by 3 bases and J by 4 bases, with 6 bases between. Written as DNA, the CDR3 is TGCAGCGTTGATAGGGCCTATGGCTACACCTTC. As protein: CSVDRAYGYTF. Filled out from reference TRBV29-1 and TRBJ1-2, the complete variable domain reads SAVISQKPSRDICQRGTSLTIQCQVDSQVTMMFWYRQQPGQSLTLIATANQGSEATYESGFVIDKFPISRPNLTFSTLTVSNMSPEDSSIYLCSVDRAYGYTFGSGTRLTVV.

The chain carries TRBV7-3 and TRBJ2-3; D is unclear. Trimming shortened V by 4 bases and J by 1 base, and 9 bases separated the two germline ends. The V gene's germline CDR1 is SGHTA and CDR2 FQGTGA. There are 14 residues in the CDR3. The CDR3 loop is CASSSEVGTDTQYF. Written as DNA, the CDR3 is TGTGCCAGCAGCTCTGAGGTCGGCACAGATACGCAGTATTTT.

This clonotype came up a few times. The DNA of the CDR3 is TGTGCCAGCAGACAAGGGGATGGTGGGGCCAACGTCCTGACTTTC. Encoded protein: CASRQGDGGANVLTF. The chain links TRBV25-1 to TRBJ2-6; maybe TRBD1 (5 bases). Germline-derived CDR1 and CDR2 are MGHDK and SYGVNS. This CDR3 region has 15 residues. Deletions cut 6 bases from V and 3 bases from J, with 12 bases between.

The sample holds a few counts of this clonotype. This rearrangement joins TRBV4-2 to TRBJ1-4; D may be TRBD1 (5 bases). The CDR3 length is 18 residues. Trimming pared 1 base from V and 6 bases from J, leaving 21 bases between. Per germline, CDR1 LGHNA and CDR2 YNFKEQ. The CDR3: CASSQVPGDVRIYEKLFF. The CDR3 region has the DNA TGTGCCAGCAGCCAAGTACCCGGGGACGTGCGGATCTATGAAAAACTGTTTTTT.

The chain uses TRBV7-3 and TRBJ2-3, with D tentatively TRBD1 (6 bases). The CDR3 length is 16 residues. With 0 bases removed from V and 8 bases from J, the gap between germline ends came to 18 bases. The germline gives CDR1 SGHTA, CDR2 FQGTGA. The CDR3 nucleotides read TGTGCCAGCAGCTTAACGGGCGGCAGGGGATATGCTACGCAGTATTTT. It encodes CASSLTGGRGYATQYF.

J is TRBJ2-1 and V is TRBV9; TRBD2 is a possible D gene (5 bases). Germline assignment: CDR1 SGDLS and CDR2 YYNGEE. Deletions cut 1 base from V and 0 bases from J, with 11 bases between. This CDR3 spans 16 amino acids. The CDR3 loop reads CASSVISGSSYNEQFF. The DNA for the CDR3 is TGTGCCAGCAGCGTAATTTCGGGGAGCTCCTACAATGAGCAGTTCTTC.

This clonotype was counted only a few times. This sequence joins TRBV2 and TRBJ2-7; the match to TRBD2 covers 7 bases. After removal of 1 base from V and 4 bases from J, the junction contained 7 bases not matched to a gene. In germline, CDR1 is SNHLY, CDR2 FYNNEI. This CDR3 spans 15 amino acids. CDR3 sequence (DNA): TGTGCCAGCAGTGAAGGGGGGGGATTCCGTTACGAGCAGTACTTC. This sequence encodes CASSEGGGFRYEQYF.

This clonotype was observed a handful of times. The chain recombines TRBV28 with TRBJ1-5, with 11 bases matching TRBD1. The V gene's germline CDR1 is MDHEN and CDR2 SYDVKM. The CDR3 is 18 residues long. After removal of 8 bases from V and 0 bases from J, the junction contained 12 bases not matched to a gene. CDR3 DNA: TGTGCCAGCTTTATTCCGGGACAGGGGGTGGATAGCAATCAGCCCCAGCATTTT. Its translation is CASFIPGQGVDSNQPQHF.

This clonotype was seen ten or more times. The gene calls are TRBV4-3 and TRBJ2-2; a possible D gene is TRBD1 (6 bases). V gave up 1 base and J gave up 3 bases, with 9 bases separating them. The V gene's germline CDR1 is LGHNA and CDR2 YSLEER. This CDR3 region has 15 residues. The DNA for the CDR3 is TGCGCCAGCAGCCAAGGGCACAGGGACACCGGGGAGCTGTTTTTT. As protein: CASSQGHRDTGELFF.

V is TRBV7-8 and J is TRBJ2-3; TRBD1 is a possible D gene (5 bases). Germline V CDR1 and CDR2: SGHVS, FQNEAQ. V lost 2 bases to trimming and J lost 1 base, with 22 bases between them. The CDR3 is made up of 19 amino acids. CDR3 in amino acids: CASSLTVWGRATRTDTQYF. CDR3 bases: TGTGCCAGCAGCTTAACTGTGTGGGGCCGGGCCACCCGCACAGATACGCAGTATTTT.

This clonotype was seen a few times. The rearrangement links TRBV29-1 to TRBJ2-7; D tentatively fits TRBD1 or TRBD2 (5 bases each). Trimming removed 4 bases at V and 3 bases at J, with 10 bases between. CDR1 is SQVTM and CDR2 is ANQGSEA in the germline V gene. This CDR3 comprises 12 residues. CDR3 bases: TGCAGCGTTGGAGGGACGATCTACGAGCAGTACTTC. Protein sequence: CSVGGTIYEQYF.

The chain employs TRBV7-2 and TRBJ2-4; tentative D call: TRBD2 (6 bases). The CDR3 sequence is 16 residues long. Trimming stripped 4 bases from V and 3 bases from J, with 16 bases between. Germline V gene data show CDR1 as SGHTA and CDR2 as FQGNSA. CDR3: CASSSQMTRGKNIQYF. The CDR3 coding sequence is TGTGCCAGCAGCTCACAAATGACTAGGGGCAAAAACATTCAGTACTTC.

This CDR3 reads CASSVRLAPTGELFF. The CDR3 coding sequence is TGTGCCAGCAGCGTAAGACTAGCGCCAACCGGGGAGCTGTTTTTT. This chain joins TRBV9 and TRBJ2-2, with TRBD2 matching 8 bases. Trimming removed 1 base from V and 5 bases from J; junction bases left unmatched: 4. Germline lookup yields CDR1 SGDLS and CDR2 YYNGEE. The length of the CDR3 is 15 residues. Variable domain in full (rest from reference TRBV9 and TRBJ2-2): DSGVTQTPKHLITATGQRVTLRCSPRSGDLSVYWYQQSLDQGLQFLIQYYNGEERAKGNILERFSAQQFPDLHSELNLSSLELGDSALYFCASSVRLAPTGELFFGEGSRLTVL.

The chain joins TRBV6-1 to TRBJ2-5; 9 positions agree with TRBD2. This CDR3 is built from 13 residues. Germline trimming cut 7 bases from V and 5 bases from J; bases unmatched to any gene: 5. Germline V lookup: CDR1 MNHNS, CDR2 SASEGT. For the CDR3, the DNA is TGTGCCAGCAATGTAGCGGGAGACGAGACCCAGTACTTC. Translated, it gives CASNVAGDETQYF.

The chain employs TRBV4-1 and TRBJ2-3, with D uncertain. With 2 bases removed from V and 2 bases from J, the gap between germline ends came to 8 bases. The germline CDR1 and CDR2 sequences are MGHRA and YSYEKL. The length of the CDR3 is 14 residues. The CDR3 nucleotides are TGCGCCAGCAGCCAATTTGCGGCCACAGATACGCAGTATTTT. It specifies CASSQFAATDTQYF.

This clonotype was counted between two and nine times. This rearrangement joins TRBV12-3 or TRBV12-4 to TRBJ1-5; D is ambiguous. CDR3 length equals 15 residues. Trimming pared 1 base from V and 8 bases from J, leaving 15 bases between. As DNA, the CDR3 is TGTGCCAGCAGTTTAGTTGGGGTCGGGAGTGAGCCCCAGCATTTT. Translated, it gives CASSLVGVGSEPQHF.